These 7 T cell receptor beta chains originate from one sample sequenced in a study of T-cell memory formation after mild COVID-19. TCRdb reanalysed the 5' RACE reads using MiXCR and keeps one entry per CDR3 protein. The profile covers 560,000 or so distinct CDR3 sequences, with around 16% appearing a single time and roughly 7.7% taken by the ten largest. Sequencing input: PBMCs or a T cell subset sorted from them (not recorded which). These receptors all stem from an adult woman who had mild COVID-19 (a few samples of this study predate the infection). Cell type and time point are not known.

CDR3: CASSRYLLLTNYGYTF. DNA for the CDR3: TGTGCCAGCAGCCGCTATTTATTGCTGACGAACTATGGCTACACCTTC. The rearrangement joins TRBV5-6 to TRBJ1-2; D not certain. Germline values: CDR1 SGHDT, CDR2 YYEEEE. The CDR3 consists of 16 residues. V was shortened by 4 bases and J by 2 bases, with 18 bases between the two germline ends.

The chain is built from TRBV3-1 and TRBJ1-2, with D perhaps TRBD1 (5 bases). With 4 bases removed from V and 2 bases from J, the gap between germline ends came to 14 bases. Germline CDR1 reads LGHDT; CDR2 reads YNNKEL (reference sequence). The CDR3 is made up of 15 amino acids. CDR3 DNA sequence: TGTGCCAGCAGCCGGGAGGAGGGGTACAACTATGGCTACACCTTC. It codes for CASSREEGYNYGYTF.

The table lists this clonotype with a few counts. The J gene is TRBJ2-7, the V gene TRBV12-3 or TRBV12-4, with D perhaps TRBD1 or TRBD2 (5 bases each). V was clipped by 8 bases and J by 3 bases, with 20 bases between them. The CDR3 sequence is 15 residues long. The CDR3 loop reads CASGGTGSNIYEQYF. CDR3 coding DNA: TGTGCCAGCGGGGGAACAGGTTCTAATATCTACGAGCAGTACTTC.

The table lists this clonotype with a few counts. V is TRBV7-2 and J is TRBJ2-7; 7 nucleotides align to TRBD2. Per germline, CDR1 SGHTA and CDR2 FQGNSA. The CDR3 sequence is 15 residues long. V was pared by 3 bases and J by 0 bases, with 5 bases of the junction left unmatched. The CDR3 DNA follows: TGTGCCAGCAGCTTGGGGAGGGGAGACTCCTACGAGCAGTACTTC. Protein sequence: CASSLGRGDSYEQYF.

J is TRBJ1-1 and V is TRBV10-3; D is ambiguous. The ends were cut back, 5 bases at V and 1 base at J, with 8 bases in the middle. The CDR3 is made up of 13 amino acids. Germline CDR1 is ENHRY and CDR2 is SYGVKD. In nucleotides, the CDR3 is TGTGCCATCAGTACTACACCGAACACTGAAGCTTTCTTT. Amino acids: CAISTTPNTEAFF.

This clonotype appeared many times. The rearrangement joins TRBV24-1 to TRBJ2-6, with a tentative D call TRBD1 (6 bases). The germline V gene encodes CDR1 KGHDR and CDR2 SFDVKD. V was clipped by 9 bases and J by 0 bases, with 14 bases between them. The CDR3 sequence is 16 residues long. The CDR3 sequence is CATGWQGHSGANVLTF. The CDR3 nucleotides read TGTGCCACCGGTTGGCAGGGACACTCTGGGGCCAACGTCCTGACTTTC.

This chain links TRBV5-6 with TRBJ2-1; the match to TRBD1 covers 10 bases. Germline loops: CDR1 SGHDT, CDR2 YYEEEE. The CDR3 totals 17 residues. Trimming took 4 bases from V and 7 from J; bases not matched to a gene: 14. DNA of the CDR3: TGTGCCAGCAGCCCGAACCCCGACAGGGGGCTGAGAAATGAGCAGTTCTTC. This sequence encodes CASSPNPDRGLRNEQFF.